The clone carrying this T cell receptor (beta chain) was counted between two and nine times. V trimming: 1 base; J trimming: 4 bases; junction bases outside the gene matches: 6. Per the germline V gene, CDR1 is SGHNT and CDR2 is YYREEE (reference sequence). The CDR3 is 17 amino acids. The source of the sample is a study of blood T cell repertoires in COVID-19. Study context: Collection of acute and convalescent COVID-19 samples took place in the United States, Italy and Spain. T cells, B-cell-depleted T cells, or PBMCs supplied cDNA or gDNA.

Authors' data handling: Reference gene primers were amplified, and this amplification served to estimate nucleated cell counts. The repertoire was sequenced with immunoSEQ multiplex PCR; TCRdb's copy has only in-frame clones and lacks some. That table gives V, J and clone size, and the DNA gave D and trimming. Found here are around 110,000 clones, around four fifths of them singletons; the top ten hold approximately 7%. Sequenced material: peripheral blood. The TCR comes from a man in his 70s with active or convalescent COVID-19. V and J are TRBV5-4 and TRBJ2-1; TRBD2 agrees at 12 bases. The CDR3 reads CASSLPSGGAPYNEQFF. CDR3 DNA: TGTGCCAGCAGCTTGCCTAGCGGGGGGGCGCCTTACAATGAGCAGTTCTTC.